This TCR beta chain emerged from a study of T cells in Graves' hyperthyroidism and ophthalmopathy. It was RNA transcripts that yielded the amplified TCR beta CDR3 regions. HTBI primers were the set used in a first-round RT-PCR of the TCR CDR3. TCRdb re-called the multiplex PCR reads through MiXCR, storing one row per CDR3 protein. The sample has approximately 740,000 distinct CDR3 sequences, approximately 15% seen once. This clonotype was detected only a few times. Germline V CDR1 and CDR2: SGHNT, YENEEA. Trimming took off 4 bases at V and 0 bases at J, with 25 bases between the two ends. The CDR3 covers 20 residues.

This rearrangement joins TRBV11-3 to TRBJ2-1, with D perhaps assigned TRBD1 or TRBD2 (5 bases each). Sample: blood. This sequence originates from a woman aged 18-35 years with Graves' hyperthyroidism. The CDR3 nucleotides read TGTGCCAGCAGCTCGTTAGAGGGATCGGGACCCCCGAGCTCCTACAATGAGCAGTTCTTC. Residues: CASSSLEGSGPPSSYNEQFF.